The T cell receptor beta chain under discussion was sequenced for a study of T cell responses to AZD1222 COVID-19 vaccine. Study-wide results and caveats: The study reported that nearly half of spike-specific TCRs target unmutated variant regions. No day 14 peak samples; only post-peak repertoires were characterized.

The assay was immunoSEQ multiplex PCR, and TCRdb's table has in-frame clones only and misses some. The sample contains 120,000 or so clones, 90% of which appear only once. Points on this clone: Its cognate antigen is unknown.

The CDR3 has 15 residues. Trimming pared 1 base from V and 0 bases from J, leaving 8 bases between. The V gene's germline CDR1 is LNHNV and CDR2 YYDKDF (reference sequence). The chain has TRBV15 and TRBJ2-3; D ambiguous. The origin of this receptor is an adult in good health. Here the sequenced sample was peripheral blood, taken on day 0 of AZD1222 vaccination. CDR3: CATSRAVTSTDTQYF. The CDR3 DNA follows: TGTGCCACCAGCAGAGCCGTGACTAGCACAGATACGCAGTATTTT. The full variable domain, in which reference TRBV15 and TRBJ2-3 provide the parts outside the CDR3, is DAMVIQNPRYQVTQFGKPVTLSCSQTLNHNVMYWYQQKSSQAPKLLFHYYDKDFNNEADTPDNFQSRRPNTSFCFLDIRSPGLGDTAMYLCATSRAVTSTDTQYFGPGTRLTVL.